This T cell receptor (beta chain) appears in the sequencing data of a study of blood T cell repertoires in COVID-19 (TCRdb year 2020). Background on the whole study: The collaborator samples originated in the United States, Italy and Spain and spanned the acute and convalescent phases of COVID-19. Deeply sampled blood TCRbeta repertoires from subjects exposed to, actively infected with, or recovered from COVID-19 were included in the dataset. A freely available public database, intended as a resource for researchers studying the immune response to SARS-CoV-2, is where the repertoires were released. Sample metadata almost always included a de-identified subject ID, COVID-19 status, age in years and sex. Samples came from the ongoing ImmuneRACE study (first 160 participants) plus 1,254 subjects from 6 global collaborators. The material from the prospective study consisted of cDNA or gDNA derived from T cells, B-cell-depleted T cells, or PBMCs. HLA class I and class II types, where available, came from metadata supplied by the sample provider rather than from assay-based typing.

As regards this clone: It has no known antigen specificity. No per-base quality is available; no much larger clone lies one base away.

What the research found in general, with its limitations: How much clinical and demographic metadata was included differed by source and by participant, and the metadata was provided uncurated.

From its cysteine to its phenylalanine, the CDR3 spans 15 amino acids. This entry keeps only the CDR3 DNA: 45 bases, framed from base 1. Germline trimming amounts to 5 bases on V and 3 bases on J, with 7 as the count of junction bases outside the gene matches. From a lookup of the germline V gene (reference sequence), CDR1 and CDR2 are MNHEY and SMNVEV. The immunoSEQ Assay, a bias-controlled multiplex PCR, was used to amplify TCRbeta CDR3 regions from genomic DNA. On the authors' methods: The number of nucleated cells in each sample was estimated by amplification of reference gene primers within the assay. To quantify the absolute abundance of each unique TCRbeta CDR3 rearrangement, sequence reads were collapsed and filtered. For each sample, productive Simpson clonality was calculated by taking the square root of Simpson's diversity index across productive rearrangements. The source is immuneACCESS, and TCRdb retained only in-frame sequences with V and J called. Part of the clones is not carried over; for the studies checked, unresolved V genes explain less than half of this, and the remainder is unexplained. The V and J calls and clone size come from that table; D and trimming were worked out from the DNA. This sample gives roughly 140,000 clones in total; 80% of them show up just once. Clones ranked in the top ten supply under 15% of the sample.

The collaborating institutions used their own protocols to collect whole blood in K2EDTA tubes. For TCRbeta analysis, collaborator samples were shipped as frozen whole blood, as isolated PBMCs, or as DNA extracted from either sample type. The source is a man between 60 and 70 years old with active or convalescent COVID-19. The sequence is built from TRBV27 and TRBJ1-3, with 7 bases aligning to TRBD1. The sequencing input was peripheral blood. The CDR3 reads CASSPQGGNGNTIYF. DNA sequence: TGTGCCAGCAGTCCTCAGGGGGGAAATGGAAACACCATATATTTT.